Listed below are T cell receptor beta chains from one sample, sequenced in a study of T cell responses to AZD1222 COVID-19 vaccine. Some clones are missing from TCRdb's copy, which holds only in-frame ones; the method was immunoSEQ multiplex PCR. This table has around 110,000 clones, around 81% appearing once. The material was peripheral blood, obtained on day 0 of AZD1222 vaccination. Receptors were obtained from an adult in good health. The CDR3 runs from the conserved cysteine through the conserved F or W. The order of the fields is clone size, V gene, J gene, D gene, CDR3 DNA, CDR3 protein. The D gene is left open where the match is weak. The listing skips clone size in some rows; elsewhere it reads once, few, many or a size class.

>.|TRBV28|TRBJ2-2|TRBD1
TGTGCCAGCAGCCAATACCTCGGGACAGCGAACACCGGGGAGCTGTTTTTT
CASSQYLGTANTGELFF
>.|TRBV10-3|TRBJ2-2|.
TGTGCCATCAAACGGCAGGGAAGGAACACCGGGGAGCTGTTTTTT
CAIKRQGRNTGELFF
>.|TRBV6-5|TRBJ1-5|.
TGTGCCAGCAGTTCCACCCCCCGGGGTATCGAACAGCCCCAGCATTTT
CASSSTPRGIEQPQHF
>.|TRBV7-8|TRBJ1-5|.
TGTGCCAGCAGCTCGGAGGGCCTGACCCAGCATTTT
CASSSEGLTQHF
>.|TRBV18|TRBJ2-5|.
TGTGCCAGCTCACCACCGGTAGAGCGGGAGACCCAGTACTTC
CASSPPVERETQYF
>.|TRBV19|TRBJ1-5|.
TGTGCCACGGAGCCCGGGGGCGGAAATCAGCCCCAGCATTTT
CATEPGGGNQPQHF
>few|TRBV25-1|TRBJ1-3|TRBD1
TGTGCCAGCAGTTTTCCAGGGGGGGACACCATATATTTT
CASSFPGGDTIYF
>.|TRBV5-6|TRBJ2-3|.
TGTGCCAGCAGCCTATGGCTTGGGGGAGGCCGCTCCACAGATACGCAGTATTTT
CASSLWLGGGRSTDTQYF
>few|TRBV6-1|TRBJ1-6|.
TGTGCCAGCAGTGAAGTCTGGGGACGGAATAATTCACCCCTCCACTTT
CASSEVWGRNNSPLHF
>.|TRBV6-5|TRBJ2-2|TRBD1
TGTGCCAGCAGTTACTCGAGGGACAGAGACACCGGGGAGCTGTTTTTT
CASSYSRDRDTGELFF
>.|TRBV6-5|TRBJ1-2|.
TGTGCCAGCACCAACCCTTGGGAGAACTATGGCTACACCTTC
CASTNPWENYGYTF
>.|TRBV28|TRBJ1-6|TRBD1
TGTGCCAGCAGTTCCCCCGGGACAGGGGTTTCACCCCTCCACTTT
CASSSPGTGVSPLHF
>.|TRBV19|TRBJ1-2|.
TGTGCCAGTAACTCCCGCTGGACCGCAGACTATGGCTACACCTTC
CASNSRWTADYGYTF
>.|TRBV5-4|TRBJ1-2|TRBD1
TGTGCCAGCAGCCTCGTCCTCGGACAGGGAGGCTATGGCTACACCTTC
CASSLVLGQGGYGYTF
>.|TRBV6-1|TRBJ2-7|TRBD2
TGTGCCAGCAGCGGGACTAGCGGGAGCTACGAGCAGTACTTC
CASSGTSGSYEQYF
>.|TRBV28|TRBJ2-2|TRBD2
TGTGCCAGCGGTACCCAAGTTTGGGGGGGCACCGGGGAGCTGTTTTTT
CASGTQVWGGTGELFF
>few|TRBV6-6|TRBJ1-5|.
TGTGCCAGCAGAATTCAGGGGCCCAATCAGCCCCAGCATTTT
CASRIQGPNQPQHF
>.|TRBV29-1|TRBJ2-1|.
TGCAGCGTTAACGGGCCCTATTACTCCTACAATGAGCAGTTCTTC
CSVNGPYYSYNEQFF
>.|TRBV5-1|TRBJ1-1|.
TGCGCCAGCAGCTCACGGGCTTACACTGAAGCTTTCTTT
CASSSRAYTEAFF